This T cell receptor beta chain was found in a study of spatial heterogeneity in lung cancer. Time point described: sample taken at primary tumor resection. Without sorting, whole RNA was sequenced from tumor, nontumor lung or frozen PBMC. TCRdb ran MiXCR on the 5' RACE reads and lists one entry per CDR3 protein. Of about 50,000 distinct CDR3 sequences in the sample, less than 8.5% were seen once. The CDR3 consists of 15 residues. V dropped 6 bases and J dropped 0; count of bases not matched to a gene: 6. CDR1 is MNHEY, CDR2 SVGAGI, per germline. This clonotype has more than one count but fewer than ten.

This sample comprised PBMCs, obtained at surgery. This TCR derives from a female donor with early-stage non-small cell lung cancer. The chain has TRBV6-5 and TRBJ2-3; 7 bases align to TRBD1. The CDR3 protein is CASRQRQGSTDTQYF. DNA for the CDR3: TGTGCCAGCAGGCAACGACAGGGAAGCACAGATACGCAGTATTTT.